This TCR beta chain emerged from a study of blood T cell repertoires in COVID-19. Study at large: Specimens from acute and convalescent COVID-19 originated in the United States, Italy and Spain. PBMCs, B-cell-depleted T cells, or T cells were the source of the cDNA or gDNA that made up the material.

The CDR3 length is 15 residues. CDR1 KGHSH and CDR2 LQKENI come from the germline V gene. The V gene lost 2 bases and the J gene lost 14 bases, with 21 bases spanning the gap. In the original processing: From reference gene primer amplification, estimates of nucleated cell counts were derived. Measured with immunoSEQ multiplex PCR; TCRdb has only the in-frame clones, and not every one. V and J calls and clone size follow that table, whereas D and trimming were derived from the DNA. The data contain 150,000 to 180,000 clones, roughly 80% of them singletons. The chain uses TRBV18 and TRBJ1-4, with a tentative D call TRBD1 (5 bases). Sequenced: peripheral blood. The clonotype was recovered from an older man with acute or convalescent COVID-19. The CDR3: CASSPFKEDGEGLFF. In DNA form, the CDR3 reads TGTGCCAGCTCACCATTCAAGGAGGACGGGGAGGGGCTGTTTTTT. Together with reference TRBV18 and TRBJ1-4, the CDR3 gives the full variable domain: NAGVMQNPRHLVRRRGQEARLRCSPMKGHSHVYWYRQLPEEGLKFMVYLQKENIIDESGMPKERFSAEFPKEGPSILRIQQVVRGDSAAYFCASSPFKEDGEGLFFGSGTQLSVL.